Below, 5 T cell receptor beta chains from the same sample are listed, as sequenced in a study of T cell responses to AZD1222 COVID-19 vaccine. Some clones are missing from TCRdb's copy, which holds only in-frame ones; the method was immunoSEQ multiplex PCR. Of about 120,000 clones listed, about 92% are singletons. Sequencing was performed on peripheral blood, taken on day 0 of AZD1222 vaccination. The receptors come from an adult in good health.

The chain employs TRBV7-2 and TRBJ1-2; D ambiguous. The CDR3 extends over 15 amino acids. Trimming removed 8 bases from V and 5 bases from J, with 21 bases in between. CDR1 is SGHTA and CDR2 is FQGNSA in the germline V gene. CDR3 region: CASETVAPAFYGYTF. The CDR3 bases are TGTGCCAGCGAGACGGTCGCTCCAGCTTTTTATGGCTACACCTTC.

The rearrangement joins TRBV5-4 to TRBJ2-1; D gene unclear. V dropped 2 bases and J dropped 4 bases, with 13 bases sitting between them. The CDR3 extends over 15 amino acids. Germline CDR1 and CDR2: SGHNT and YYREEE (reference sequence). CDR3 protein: CASSFRDRLYNEQFF. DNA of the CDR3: TGTGCCAGCAGCTTCAGAGACCGTCTTTACAATGAGCAGTTCTTC.

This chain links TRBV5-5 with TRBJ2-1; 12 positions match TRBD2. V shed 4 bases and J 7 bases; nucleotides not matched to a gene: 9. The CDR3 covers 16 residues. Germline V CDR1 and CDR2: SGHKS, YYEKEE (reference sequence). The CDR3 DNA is TGTGCCAGCAGCAAGCCGGGACTAGCGGGTCGGAATGAGCAGTTCTTC. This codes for CASSKPGLAGRNEQFF.

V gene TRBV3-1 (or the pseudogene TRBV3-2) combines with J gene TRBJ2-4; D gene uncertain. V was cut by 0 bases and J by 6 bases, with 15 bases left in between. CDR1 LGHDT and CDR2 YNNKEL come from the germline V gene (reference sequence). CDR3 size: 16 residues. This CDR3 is CASSQDHATLRNIQYF. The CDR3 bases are TGTGCCAGCAGCCAAGATCACGCCACCCTGAGAAACATTCAGTACTTC.

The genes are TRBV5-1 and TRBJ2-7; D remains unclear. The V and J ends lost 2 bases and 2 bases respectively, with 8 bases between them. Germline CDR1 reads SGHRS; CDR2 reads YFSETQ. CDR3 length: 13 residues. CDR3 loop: CASSFRDPYEQYF. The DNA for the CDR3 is TGCGCCAGCAGCTTCCGAGATCCCTACGAGCAGTACTTC.